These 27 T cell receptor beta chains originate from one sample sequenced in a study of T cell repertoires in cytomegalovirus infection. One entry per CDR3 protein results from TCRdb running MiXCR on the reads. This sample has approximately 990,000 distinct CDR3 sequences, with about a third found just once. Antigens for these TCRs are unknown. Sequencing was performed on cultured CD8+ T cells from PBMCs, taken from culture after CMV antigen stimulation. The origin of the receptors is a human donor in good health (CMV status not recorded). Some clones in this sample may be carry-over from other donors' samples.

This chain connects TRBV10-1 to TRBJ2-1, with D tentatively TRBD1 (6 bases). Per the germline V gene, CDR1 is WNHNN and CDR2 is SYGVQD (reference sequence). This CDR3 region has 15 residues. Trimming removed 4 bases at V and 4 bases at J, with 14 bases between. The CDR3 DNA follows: TGCGCCAGCAGTGGAGGGACAAGGAGGTACAATGAGCAGTTCTTC. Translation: CASSGGTRRYNEQFF.

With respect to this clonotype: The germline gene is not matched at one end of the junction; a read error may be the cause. The CDR3 DNA sequence: TGTGTCAGCAGCTTAGACCCAGGGGGCAGCTATGGCTACACCTTC. It encodes CVSSLDPGGSYGYTF. This chain uses TRBV7-6 with TRBJ1-2; 8 bases align to TRBD1. Germline loops: CDR1 SGHVS, CDR2 FNYEAQ. The CDR3 extends over 15 amino acids.

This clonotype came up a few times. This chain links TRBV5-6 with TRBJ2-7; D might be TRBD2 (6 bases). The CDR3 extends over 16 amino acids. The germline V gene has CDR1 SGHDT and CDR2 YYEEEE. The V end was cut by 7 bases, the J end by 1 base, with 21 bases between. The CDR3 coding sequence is TGTGCCAGCTCAGGGACTGAGACTAGTGGGTCCTACGAGCAGTACGTC. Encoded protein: CASSGTETSGSYEQYV.

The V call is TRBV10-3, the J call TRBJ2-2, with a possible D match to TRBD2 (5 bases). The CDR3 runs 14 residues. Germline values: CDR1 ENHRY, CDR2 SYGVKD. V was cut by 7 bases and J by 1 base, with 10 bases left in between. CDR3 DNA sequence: TGTGCCATCAAACTAGGGCTGAACACCGGGGAGCTGTTTTTT. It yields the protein CAIKLGLNTGELFF.

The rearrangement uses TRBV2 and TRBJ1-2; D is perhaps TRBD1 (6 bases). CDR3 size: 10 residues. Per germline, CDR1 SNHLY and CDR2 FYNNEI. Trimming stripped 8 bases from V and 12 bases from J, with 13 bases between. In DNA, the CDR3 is TGTGCCAGCCTCCGACAGGCCGACACCTTC. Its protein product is CASLRQADTF.

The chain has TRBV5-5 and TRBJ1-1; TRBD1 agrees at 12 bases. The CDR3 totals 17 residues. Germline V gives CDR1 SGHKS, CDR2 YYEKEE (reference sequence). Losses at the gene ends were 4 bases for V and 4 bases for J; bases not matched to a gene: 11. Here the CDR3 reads CASSPNRDRGPRTEAFF. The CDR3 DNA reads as TGTGCCAGCAGCCCGAACCGGGACAGGGGGCCGCGCACTGAAGCTTTCTTT.

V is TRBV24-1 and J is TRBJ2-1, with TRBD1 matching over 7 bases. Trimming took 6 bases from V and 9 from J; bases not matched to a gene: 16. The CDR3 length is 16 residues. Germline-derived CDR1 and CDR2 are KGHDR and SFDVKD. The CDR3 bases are TGTGCCACCAGTCGTACCACAGGGGAATTCCGAAGTGAGCAGTTCTTC. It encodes CATSRTTGEFRSEQFF.

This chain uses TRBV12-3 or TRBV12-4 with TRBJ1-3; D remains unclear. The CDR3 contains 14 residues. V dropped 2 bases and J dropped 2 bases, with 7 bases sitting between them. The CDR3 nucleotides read TGTGCCAGCAGTTTACGGAGCACTGGAAACACCATATATTTT. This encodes CASSLRSTGNTIYF.

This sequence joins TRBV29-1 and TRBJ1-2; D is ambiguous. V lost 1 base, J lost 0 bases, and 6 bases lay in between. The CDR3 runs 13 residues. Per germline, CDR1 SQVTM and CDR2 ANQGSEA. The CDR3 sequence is CSVEGTSNYGYTF. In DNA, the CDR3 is TGCAGCGTTGAAGGCACCTCTAACTATGGCTACACCTTC.

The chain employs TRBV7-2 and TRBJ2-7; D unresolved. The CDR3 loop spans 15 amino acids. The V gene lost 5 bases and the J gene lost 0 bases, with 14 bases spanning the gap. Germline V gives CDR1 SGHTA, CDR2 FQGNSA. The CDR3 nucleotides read TGTGCCAGCAGCGGCTCTGACTCCAGCTCCTACGAGCAGTACTTC. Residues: CASSGSDSSSYEQYF.

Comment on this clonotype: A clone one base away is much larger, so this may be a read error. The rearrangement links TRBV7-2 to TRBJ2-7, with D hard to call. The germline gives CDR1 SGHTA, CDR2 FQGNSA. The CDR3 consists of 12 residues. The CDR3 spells CAISFRRYEQYF. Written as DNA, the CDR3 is TGTGCCATCAGCTTCCGACGATACGAGCAGTACTTC. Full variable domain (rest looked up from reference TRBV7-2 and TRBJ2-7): GAGVSQSPSNKVTEKGKDVELRCDPISGHTALYWYRQSLGQGLEFLIYFQGNSAPDKSGLPSDRFSAERTGGSVSTLTIQRTQQEDSAVYLCAISFRRYEQYFGPGTRLTVT.

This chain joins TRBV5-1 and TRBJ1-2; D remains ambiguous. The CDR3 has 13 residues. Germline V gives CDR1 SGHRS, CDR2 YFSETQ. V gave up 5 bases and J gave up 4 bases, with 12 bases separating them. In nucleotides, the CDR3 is TGCGCCAGCAGTGACGATGGAAGCTATGGCTACACCTTC. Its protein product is CASSDDGSYGYTF.

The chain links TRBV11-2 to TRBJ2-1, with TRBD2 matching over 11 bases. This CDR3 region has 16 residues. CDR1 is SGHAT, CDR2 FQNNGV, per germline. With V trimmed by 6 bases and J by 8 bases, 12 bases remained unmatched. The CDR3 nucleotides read TGTGCCAGCAGTAGCGGGGGGGGGAAGGGGGTGGATGAGCAGTTCTTC. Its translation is CASSSGGGKGVDEQFF.

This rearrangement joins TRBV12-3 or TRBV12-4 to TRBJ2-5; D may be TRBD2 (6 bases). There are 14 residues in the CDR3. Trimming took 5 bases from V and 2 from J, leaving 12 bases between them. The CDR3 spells CASSPAGPQETQYF. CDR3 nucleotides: TGTGCCAGCAGTCCGGCGGGACCGCAAGAGACCCAGTACTTC.

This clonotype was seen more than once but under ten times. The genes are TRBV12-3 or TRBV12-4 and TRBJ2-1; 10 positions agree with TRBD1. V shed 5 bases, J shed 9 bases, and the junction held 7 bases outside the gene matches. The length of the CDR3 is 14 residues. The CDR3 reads CASSLGTGDAEQFF. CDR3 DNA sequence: TGTGCCAGCAGTCTAGGGACAGGGGATGCTGAGCAGTTCTTC.

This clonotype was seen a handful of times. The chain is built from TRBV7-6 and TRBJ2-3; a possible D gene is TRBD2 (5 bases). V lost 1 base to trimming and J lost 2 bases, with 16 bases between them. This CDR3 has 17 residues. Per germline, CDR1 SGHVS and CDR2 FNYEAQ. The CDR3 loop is CASSLEHRLALTDTQYF. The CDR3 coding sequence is TGTGCCAGCAGCTTAGAACACCGGCTAGCTCTCACAGATACGCAGTATTTT.

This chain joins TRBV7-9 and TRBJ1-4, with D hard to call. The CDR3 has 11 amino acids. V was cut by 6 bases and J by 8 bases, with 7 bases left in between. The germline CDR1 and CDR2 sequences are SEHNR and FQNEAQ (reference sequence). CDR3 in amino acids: CASRLQEKLFF. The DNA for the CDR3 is TGTGCCAGCAGGCTACAGGAAAAACTGTTTTTT.

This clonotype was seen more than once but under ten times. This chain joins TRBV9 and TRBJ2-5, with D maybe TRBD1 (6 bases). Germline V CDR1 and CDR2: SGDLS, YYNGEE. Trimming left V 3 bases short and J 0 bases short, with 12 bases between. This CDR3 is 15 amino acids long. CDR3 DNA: TGTGCCAGCAGCGCGGACAGAAAATACCAAGAGACCCAGTACTTC. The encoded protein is CASSADRKYQETQYF. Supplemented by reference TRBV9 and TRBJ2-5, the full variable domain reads DSGVTQTPKHLITATGQRVTLRCSPRSGDLSVYWYQQSLDQGLQFLIQYYNGEERAKGNILERFSAQQFPDLHSELNLSSLELGDSALYFCASSADRKYQETQYFGPGTRLLVL.

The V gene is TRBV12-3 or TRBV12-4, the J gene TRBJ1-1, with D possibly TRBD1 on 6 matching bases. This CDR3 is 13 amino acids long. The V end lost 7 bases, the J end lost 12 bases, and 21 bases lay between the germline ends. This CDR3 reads CASTLPGGELTFF. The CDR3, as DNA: TGTGCCAGCACCCTCCCGGGGGGCGAACTGACTTTCTTT.

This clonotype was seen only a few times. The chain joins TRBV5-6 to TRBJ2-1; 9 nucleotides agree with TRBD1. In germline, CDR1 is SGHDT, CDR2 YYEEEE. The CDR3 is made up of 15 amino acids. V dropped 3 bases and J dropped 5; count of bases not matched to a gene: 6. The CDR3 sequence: CASSWGTGWNNEQFF. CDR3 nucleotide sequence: TGTGCCAGCAGCTGGGGGACAGGGTGGAACAATGAGCAGTTCTTC.

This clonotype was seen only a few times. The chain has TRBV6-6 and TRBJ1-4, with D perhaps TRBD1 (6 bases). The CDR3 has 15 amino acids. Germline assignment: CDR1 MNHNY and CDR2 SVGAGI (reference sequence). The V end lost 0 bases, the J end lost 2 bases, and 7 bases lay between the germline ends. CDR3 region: CASSYSDRTNEKLFF. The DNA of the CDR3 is TGTGCCAGCAGTTACTCAGACAGGACTAATGAAAAACTGTTTTTT.

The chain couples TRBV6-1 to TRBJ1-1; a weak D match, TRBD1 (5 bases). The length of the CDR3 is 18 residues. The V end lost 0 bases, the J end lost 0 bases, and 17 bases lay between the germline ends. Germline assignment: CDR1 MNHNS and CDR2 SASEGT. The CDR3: CASSEARQGTYMNTEAFF. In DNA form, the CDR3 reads TGTGCCAGCAGTGAAGCAAGGCAGGGAACGTACATGAACACTGAAGCTTTCTTT.

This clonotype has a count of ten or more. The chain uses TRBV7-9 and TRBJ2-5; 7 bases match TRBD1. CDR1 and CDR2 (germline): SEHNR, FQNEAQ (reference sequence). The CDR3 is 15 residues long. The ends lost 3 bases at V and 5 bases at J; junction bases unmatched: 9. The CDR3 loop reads CASSFYYRGRETQYF. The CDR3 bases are TGTGCCAGCAGCTTCTATTACAGGGGCCGTGAGACCCAGTACTTC.

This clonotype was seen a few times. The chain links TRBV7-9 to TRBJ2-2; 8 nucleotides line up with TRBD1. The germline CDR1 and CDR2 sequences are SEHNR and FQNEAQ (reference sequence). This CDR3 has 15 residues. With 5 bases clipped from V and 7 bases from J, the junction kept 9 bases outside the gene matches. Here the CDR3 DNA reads TGTGCCAGCAGCGGACAGGGAACCCTGATCGGGGAGCTGTTTTTT. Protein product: CASSGQGTLIGELFF.

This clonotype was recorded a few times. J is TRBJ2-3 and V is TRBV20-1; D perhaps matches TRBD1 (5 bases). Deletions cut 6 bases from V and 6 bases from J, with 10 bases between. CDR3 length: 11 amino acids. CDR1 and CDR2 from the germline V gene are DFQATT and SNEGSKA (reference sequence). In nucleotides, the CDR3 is TGCAGTGCAGGGGATGGGGATACGCAGTATTTT. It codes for CSAGDGDTQYF.

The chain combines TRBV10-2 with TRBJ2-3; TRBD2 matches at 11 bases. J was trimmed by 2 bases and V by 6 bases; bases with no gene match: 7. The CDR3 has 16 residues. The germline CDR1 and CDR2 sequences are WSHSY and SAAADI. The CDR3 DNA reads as TGCGCCAGCAGCGCGGGGGGACTAGCGGCCACAGATACGCAGTATTTT. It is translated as CASSAGGLAATDTQYF.

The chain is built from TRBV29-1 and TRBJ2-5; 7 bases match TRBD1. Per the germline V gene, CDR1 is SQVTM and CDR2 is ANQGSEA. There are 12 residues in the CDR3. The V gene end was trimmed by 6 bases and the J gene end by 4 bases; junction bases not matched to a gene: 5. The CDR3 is CSVRQGPETQYF. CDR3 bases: TGCAGCGTCCGACAGGGTCCAGAGACCCAGTACTTC. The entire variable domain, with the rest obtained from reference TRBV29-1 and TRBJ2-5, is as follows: SAVISQKPSRDICQRGTSLTIQCQVDSQVTMMFWYRQQPGQSLTLIATANQGSEATYESGFVIDKFPISRPNLTFSTLTVSNMSPEDSSIYLCSVRQGPETQYFGPGTRLLVL.